The sequence of this T cell receptor (beta chain) was determined in a study of identical twins. TCRdb ran MiXCR on the 5' RACE reads and lists one entry per CDR3 protein. This table holds roughly 500,000 distinct CDR3 sequences, roughly 21% found once. This CDR3 is 15 amino acids long. The germline V and J ends were trimmed by 2 bases and 5 bases, with 15 bases remaining between them. Germline lookup yields CDR1 SGHTA and CDR2 FQGTGA. A further study also used this sample, focusing on T cells expressing NK-cell markers. That report adds: TCR beta repertoires came from sorted CD3+CD56+NKG2C+, CD3+CD56+NKG2C- and CD3+CD56-NKG2C+ T cells. What restricted sorting to alpha-beta TCR T cells in several experiments was an anti-gamma-delta TCR antibody.

This sequence originates from a woman in her late teens or twenties in good health. This rearrangement joins TRBV7-3 to TRBJ2-5; D not certain. The sample comprised CD4+ T cells sorted from blood. CDR3 DNA: TGTGCCAGCAGCTTAGGATCGGGCATCGGGGAGACCCAGTACTTC. This gives the protein CASSLGSGIGETQYF.